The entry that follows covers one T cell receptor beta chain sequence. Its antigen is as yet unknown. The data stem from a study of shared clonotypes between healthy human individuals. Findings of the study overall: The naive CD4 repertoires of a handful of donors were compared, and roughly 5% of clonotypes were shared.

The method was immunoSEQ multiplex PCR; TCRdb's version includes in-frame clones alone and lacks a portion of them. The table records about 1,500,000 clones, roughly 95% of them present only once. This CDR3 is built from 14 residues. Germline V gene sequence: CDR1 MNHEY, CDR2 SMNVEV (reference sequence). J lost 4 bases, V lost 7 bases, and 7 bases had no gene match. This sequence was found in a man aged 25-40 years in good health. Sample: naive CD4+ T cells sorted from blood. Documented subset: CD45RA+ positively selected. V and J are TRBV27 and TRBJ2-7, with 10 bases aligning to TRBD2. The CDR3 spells CASTASGSRYEQYF. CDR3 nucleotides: TGTGCCAGCACTGCTAGCGGGAGTCGTTACGAGCAGTACTTC.